Below, 5 T cell receptor beta chains from the same sample are listed, as sequenced in a study of cytomegalovirus exposure and HLA in healthy donors. The table came from immunoSEQ multiplex PCR; TCRdb's copy has only in-frame clones and leaves some out. The sample holds around 100,000 clones, approximately 94% seen once. Sequenced sample: PBMCs. The receptors shown here come from a woman aged 18-35 years in good health and CMV-seronegative.

V is TRBV27 and J is TRBJ2-1; no definite D call. Germline CDR1 and CDR2: MNHEY and SMNVEV (reference sequence). The CDR3 runs to 14 residues. V gave up 5 bases and J gave up 2 bases, with 10 bases separating them. CDR3 sequence: CASSQTVPYNEQFF. The CDR3 bases are TGTGCCAGCAGTCAAACAGTTCCCTACAATGAGCAGTTCTTC.

The gene calls are TRBV5-1 and TRBJ2-3; D might be TRBD1 (6 bases). Trimming cost V 4 bases and J 2 bases, with 11 bases left between them. Germline V gene lookup returns CDR1 SGHRS and CDR2 YFSETQ. The CDR3 sequence is 14 residues long. CDR3 bases: TGCGCCAGCAGCCCCGGACAGAACACAGATACGCAGTATTTT. Protein: CASSPGQNTDTQYF.

The chain carries TRBV27 and TRBJ2-3; 11 nucleotides line up with TRBD2. The germline gives CDR1 MNHEY, CDR2 SMNVEV (reference sequence). The junction had 3 bases not matched to a gene; V was cut back by 6 bases and J by 4 bases. The CDR3 covers 14 residues. The CDR3 nucleotides read TGTGCCAGCAGACTAGCGGGAGTTCCAGATACGCAGTATTTT. This sequence encodes CASRLAGVPDTQYF.

The CDR3 here is CASSFPGGEQYF. In DNA form, the CDR3 reads TGTGCCAGCAGCTTTCCGGGCGGGGAGCAGTACTTC. The rearrangement joins TRBV7-6 to TRBJ2-7; D might be TRBD2 (5 bases). Trimming took 3 bases from V and 7 from J, leaving 10 bases between them. CDR1 is SGHVS, CDR2 FNYEAQ, per germline. The CDR3 covers 12 residues.

As to this clone: Within the sample, other DNA sequences also encode this same CDR3. The chain is built from TRBV18 and TRBJ1-5; D is unresolved. This CDR3 comprises 14 residues. Looked up from germline, CDR1 is KGHSH and CDR2 is LQKENI. V lost 0 bases to trimming and J lost 2 bases, with 5 bases between them. For the CDR3, the DNA is TGTGCCAGCTCACCACCAGGAGGCAATCAGCCCCAGCATTTT. Translating gives CASSPPGGNQPQHF.